This T cell receptor beta chain was obtained from a study of beta chain features in type 1 diabetes (dated by TCRdb to 2016 to 2019). For the study in its entirety: No differences in mean age, gender distribution, total cell number or subset yield were found between patients and healthy donors. Across all samples, around 100 million sorted cells were examined, and cell number per subset correlated strongly with RNA yield. In the study, TCRB repertoires of sorted circulating CD4+ T cell subsets from recently diagnosed type 1 diabetes patients were compared with those of matched healthy donors. Regulatory and stem cell-like memory subsets were obtained from only 8 patients and roughly 8 healthy donors, while naive and central memory subsets were obtained from all 30 or so donors.

With respect to this clone: Its antigen is unknown. One base away there is no much larger clone; base qualities are not given.

Each donor gave one peripheral blood draw, roughly 0.12 L on average, collected into heparinised tubes. Using a panel that included CD45RO, CCR7, CD25, CD127, CD95 and CD27, naive, central memory, regulatory and stem cell-like memory CD4+ T cells were sorted on a BD FACSAria II. A purity above 95% was achieved for all sorted populations. PBMCs were isolated immediately by Lymphoprep density gradient centrifugation and stained directly without culture. So that batch effects would be minimized, each experiment stained and sorted samples in pairs, pairing one healthy donor with one patient. The entire isolated RNA was reverse transcribed using the High Capacity cDNA Reverse Transcription Kit, and thus expressed TCRB transcripts were sequenced. Deep immunoSEQ sequencing was performed on naive, central memory and regulatory T cell samples, with an average of about 3.6 million total reads per sample. Sorted cells were lysed in RLT buffer, and RNA was extracted using DNase-treated RNeasy Micro or Mini kits according to cell number. To prevent cross-contamination, each cell subset was processed individually, whereas patient and healthy donor samples were processed jointly. Using the immunoSEQ multiplex PCR, TCRB sequences were amplified from cDNA into 87-bp fragments spanning the CDR3 region. The amplicons were sequenced using the Illumina HiSeq platform. The paper's data handling went like this. PCR bias was computationally corrected using synthetic template baselines, reads within Hamming distance 2 were collapsed, and singletons that could not be merged were discarded. Reads were aligned against IMGT to assign V, D and J genes, CDR3 length and insertions or deletions at six rearrangement sites. Within each subset, clonotype counts were normalized to the number of sorted cells before true diversity and Gini coefficients were calculated with the tcR R package. Repertoire sharing was quantified using the overlap coefficient calculated on TCRB nucleotide sequences. Out-of-frame TCRB sequences from naive cells were analyzed to stand in for the pre-selection repertoire. Here the immuneACCESS table is served through TCRdb, limited to in-frame sequences with V and J called. Missing clones are a known gap in these copies; in checked studies unresolved V genes cover under half, and the rest lacks a known reason. V, J and clone size are those of that table, while D and trimming were read from the DNA. The table for this sample lists about 470,000 clones; over 25% of them were counted only once. The ten biggest clones cover 0.05% to 0.065% of the sample.

The CDR3 measures 15 amino acids from cysteine to phenylalanine. Only the CDR3 part of the read is kept: 45 bases, read in frame from the first base. V is trimmed back by 4 bases and J by 4 bases, and the junction contains 5 bases that no gene match accounts for. Per the germline V gene, SGHRS is the CDR1 and YFSETQ is the CDR2. Study-wide findings and limitations: A moderate but significant shortening of TCRB CDR3 length was observed in type 1 diabetes patients in all four CD4+ subsets. Shorter templates might be favored by PCR, yet because patient and control samples were amplified and corrected together, any such skew would affect both groups equally. At VDJ recombination sites, type 1 diabetes patients had fewer insertions and more deleted nucleotides, which implies abnormalities in thymic rearrangement. HLA sub-analyses involved small numbers of individuals, so any influence of HLA type on TCRB rearrangement remained unresolved. Because cDNA was sequenced instead of genomic DNA, highly expressing activated cells could be over-represented, though the groups showed no difference in activation or CD3 levels. Naive, central memory and regulatory TCRB repertoires appeared to be more alike among patients than among healthy donors.

The clonotype originates from a man younger than 35 in good health. Rearrangement joined TRBV5-1 to TRBJ2-3; TRBD2 matches 11 bases in the middle. The sequencing input was naive CD4+ T cells from blood. The cell subset or site label for this specimen denotes: true naive CD4+ T cells. Here is the DNA: TGCGCCAGCAGCCCGGGACTAGCGGTCCCAGATACGCAGTATTTT. This translates into CASSPGLAVPDTQYF.